Listed here are 11 T cell receptor beta chains from one sample, sequenced in a study of cytomegalovirus exposure and HLA in healthy donors. The repertoire was sequenced with immunoSEQ multiplex PCR; TCRdb's copy has only in-frame clones and lacks some. Among over 150,000 clones, about 95% were seen once, and the ten largest hold approximately 0.97%. Input material: PBMCs. The receptors originated from a woman aged 18 to 35 in good health and CMV-seronegative.

The DNA of the CDR3 is TGTGCCAGTAGTATAATCCCAATCTATGGCTACACCTTC. This gives the protein CASSIIPIYGYTF. The chain joins TRBV19 to TRBJ1-2; D not resolved. This CDR3 contains 13 residues. Germline lookup yields CDR1 LNHDA and CDR2 SQIVND (reference sequence). V was shortened by 2 bases and J by 4 bases, with 8 bases between the two germline ends.

The V gene is TRBV5-6, the J gene TRBJ1-5, with unresolved D. V lost 5 bases and J 1 base, leaving 10 bases between the germline ends. Looked up from germline, CDR1 is SGHDT and CDR2 is YYEEEE. The CDR3 sequence is 14 residues long. CDR3 region: CASSYTQSNQPQHF. The CDR3 DNA reads as TGTGCCAGCAGTTATACACAGAGCAATCAGCCCCAGCATTTT.

V usage is TRBV5-1 and J usage is TRBJ2-6; D possibly corresponds to TRBD1 (5 bases). V was clipped by 5 bases and J by 0 bases, with 9 bases between them. The CDR3 covers 15 residues. In germline, CDR1 is SGHRS, CDR2 YFSETQ. CDR3 residues: CASRTESSGANVLTF. DNA of the CDR3: TGCGCCAGCAGGACAGAGAGCTCTGGGGCCAACGTCCTGACTTTC. Using reference TRBV5-1 and TRBJ2-6 for the parts outside the CDR3, the full variable domain is KAGVTQTPRYLIKTRGQQVTLSCSPISGHRSVSWYQQTPGQGLQFLFEYFSETQRNKGNFPGRFSGRQFSNSRSEMNVSTLELGDSALYLCASRTESSGANVLTFGAGSRLTVL.

A word on this clone: The same CDR3 is also encoded by other DNA sequences in this sample. The chain recombines TRBV7-2 with TRBJ2-5; TRBD2 matches at 7 bases. CDR1 and CDR2 (germline): SGHTA, FQGNSA. V gave up 3 bases and J gave up 4 bases; unmatched junction bases: 2. CDR3 length equals 13 residues. CDR3 coding DNA: TGTGCCAGCAGCTTGACTAGCCTAGAGACCCAGTACTTC. This sequence encodes CASSLTSLETQYF. Full variable domain (missing parts from reference TRBV7-2 and TRBJ2-5): GAGVSQSPSNKVTEKGKDVELRCDPISGHTALYWYRQSLGQGLEFLIYFQGNSAPDKSGLPSDRFSAERTGGSVSTLTIQRTQQEDSAVYLCASSLTSLETQYFGPGTRLLVL.

V usage is TRBV7-8 and J usage is TRBJ2-7; D is possibly TRBD1 (6 bases). Trimming took 1 base from V and 0 from J, leaving 7 bases between them. This CDR3 is 14 amino acids long. Germline loops: CDR1 SGHVS, CDR2 FQNEAQ. The CDR3 loop is CASSLGTASYEQYF. DNA of the CDR3: TGTGCCAGCAGCTTAGGGACAGCCTCCTACGAGCAGTACTTC.

The genes are TRBV4-1 and TRBJ2-7; tentatively, D is TRBD1 (6 bases). This CDR3 comprises 15 residues. The V end was cut by 1 base, the J end by 0 bases, with 10 bases between. Germline V CDR1 and CDR2: MGHRA, YSYEKL. The CDR3 bases are TGCGCCAGCAGCCAAGCTGAGGACAGCTCCTACGAGCAGTACTTC. Residues: CASSQAEDSSYEQYF.

A single count supports this clone. The chain has TRBV27 and TRBJ2-7; TRBD1 aligns across 8 bases. Germline CDR1 is MNHEY and CDR2 is SMNVEV (reference sequence). The trim removed 1 base at V and 5 bases at J, leaving 7 bases unmatched. This CDR3 spans 15 amino acids. CDR3 region: CASSLFGTGEHEQYF. The CDR3, as DNA: TGTGCCAGCAGTTTATTCGGGACAGGAGAGCACGAGCAGTACTTC.

The chain carries TRBV9 and TRBJ2-1, with 12 bases aligning to TRBD2. This CDR3 spans 19 amino acids. Per germline, CDR1 SGDLS and CDR2 YYNGEE. The ends lost 7 bases at V and 5 bases at J; junction bases unmatched: 19. The CDR3 DNA reads as TGTGCCAGCTCTTTGATTCTTCTCATCGGACTAGCGGGGAACAATGAGCAGTTCTTC. It translates to CASSLILLIGLAGNNEQFF.

The V gene is TRBV7-2, the J gene TRBJ2-1; TRBD1 agrees at 7 bases. The V gene's germline CDR1 is SGHTA and CDR2 FQGNSA. CDR3 size: 12 residues. Germline trimming cut 4 bases from V and 12 bases from J; bases unmatched to any gene: 6. The CDR3 loop is CASSSYRGRQFF. CDR3 sequence (DNA): TGTGCCAGCAGCTCTTACAGGGGAAGGCAGTTCTTC.

Written as DNA, the CDR3 is TGCGCCAGCAGCCCCACCGGGGAAGAGACCCAGTACTTC. Its protein is CASSPTGEETQYF. V gene TRBV5-1 combines with J gene TRBJ2-5; D might be TRBD2 (5 bases). Trimming stripped 4 bases from V and 3 bases from J, with 10 bases between. CDR3 length: 13 amino acids. The germline CDR1 and CDR2 sequences are SGHRS and YFSETQ.

For this clone: This sample includes further DNA sequences coding for the same CDR3. The V and J genes are TRBV6-5 and TRBJ2-2; 9 bases map to TRBD1. The CDR3 totals 15 residues. In germline, CDR1 is MNHEY, CDR2 SVGAGI. Trimming took 0 bases from V and 5 from J; bases not matched to a gene: 1. This CDR3 reads CASSYSTGGTGELFF. The CDR3, as DNA: TGTGCCAGCAGTTACTCGACAGGGGGGACCGGGGAGCTGTTTTTT.